This TCR beta chain was retrieved from a study of blood T cell repertoires in COVID-19 (dated by TCRdb to 2019 to 2021). Describing the broader study: Collaborator samples came from the United States, Italy and Spain and covered acute and convalescent phases of COVID-19. The prospective study material was composed of cDNA or gDNA derived from T cells, B-cell-depleted T cells, or PBMCs. The dataset comprised deeply sampled blood TCRbeta repertoires from subjects exposed to, actively infected with, or recovered from COVID-19. The repertoires were released in a freely available public database intended as a resource for research on the immune response to SARS-CoV-2. The samples were drawn from two sources: the first 160 participants of the ongoing ImmuneRACE study, and 1,200 or so subjects contributed by 6 global collaborators. The sample metadata nearly always contained a de-identified subject ID, COVID-19 status, age in years and sex. HLA class I and class II types, where available, came from metadata supplied by the sample provider rather than from assay-based typing.

CDR3 length: 17 amino acids, cysteine to phenylalanine. Only the CDR3 DNA is retained, 51 bases long and in frame from the first base. The germline V gene encodes CDR1 LNHNV and CDR2 YYDKDF (reference sequence). Trimmed from V: 1 base; trimmed from J: 2 bases; junction bases lacking a gene match: 10. The immunoSEQ Assay, a bias-controlled multiplex PCR, was used to amplify TCRbeta CDR3 regions from genomic DNA. On the authors' methods: Within the assay, amplification of reference gene primers was used to estimate how many nucleated cells each sample contained. To quantify the absolute abundance of each unique TCRbeta CDR3 rearrangement, sequence reads were collapsed and filtered. For each sample, productive Simpson clonality was calculated as the square root of Simpson's diversity index across productive rearrangements. The table comes from immuneACCESS by way of TCRdb, which keeps in-frame sequences with V and J called. Part of the clones is missing from these tables; in studies checked, under half for an unresolved V gene and the rest for unknown reasons. V and J calls and clone size are those listed in that table; D and trimming were worked out from the DNA. A total of around 300,000 clones appear in this sample, 80% to 90% of them only once. The top ten clones comprise 9.5% to 12% of the sample.

The collaborating institutions used their own protocols to collect whole blood in K2EDTA tubes. For TCRbeta analysis, collaborators shipped samples as frozen whole blood, isolated PBMCs, or DNA extracted from either of those sample types. Concerning this clone itself: Its recognized antigen is unknown. Within one base of it there is no much larger clone, and no base qualities were kept.

Results the study describes overall, beyond this receptor: How much clinical and demographic metadata was included differed by source and by participant, and the metadata was provided uncurated.

This sequence originates from a woman in her seventies with acute or convalescent COVID-19. The V gene is TRBV15 and the J gene is TRBJ1-1; 7 middle bases align to TRBD1. Sequences were obtained from peripheral blood. The sequenced DNA: TGTGCCACCAGCAGAGTCCCACAGGGGTTGAGCAACACTGAAGCTTTCTTT. This translates into CATSRVPQGLSNTEAFF. Joined to the reference TRBV15 and TRBJ1-1 proteins, this CDR3 gives the full variable domain: DAMVIQNPRYQVTQFGKPVTLSCSQTLNHNVMYWYQQKSSQAPKLLFHYYDKDFNNEADTPDNFQSRRPNTSFCFLDIRSPGLGDTAMYLCATSRVPQGLSNTEAFFGQGTRLTVV.